These 20 T cell receptor beta chains originate from one sample sequenced in a study of glioma-infiltrating T cells. The iRepertoire nested amplicon-rescue multiplex PCR amplified TCR alpha and beta CDR3s from RNA. TCRdb recomputed calls from the multiplex PCR reads with MiXCR, one row per CDR3 protein. Here the sample spans approximately 140,000 distinct CDR3 sequences, around 25% being singletons. Sequencing used glioma tissue, nonneoplastic brain tissue, or PBMCs (not recorded which). The origin of the receptors is a human donor with low-grade glioma or glioblastoma, undergoing nonglioma brain surgery, or in good health (not recorded which).

This clonotype was recorded a few times. V gene TRBV2 combines with J gene TRBJ1-6, with unresolved D. The V and J ends lost 4 bases and 8 bases respectively, with 3 bases between them. Germline CDR1 reads SNHLY; CDR2 reads FYNNEI. The CDR3 spans 11 residues. The CDR3 DNA reads as TGTGCCAGCAGTGGCGATTCACCCCTCCACTTT. It yields the protein CASSGDSPLHF. Full variable domain (outside the CDR3, taken from reference TRBV2 and TRBJ1-6): EPEVTQTPSHQVTQMGQEVILRCVPISNHLYFYWYRQILGQKVEFLVSFYNNEISEKSEIFDDQFSVERPDGSNFTLKIRSTKLEDSAMYFCASSGDSPLHFGNGTRLTVT.

As regards this clonotype: This may be a read error: a much more frequent sequence differs by one nucleotide. The gene calls are TRBV7-9 and TRBJ1-1, with D uncertain. The germline CDR1 and CDR2 sequences are SEHNR and FQNEAQ (reference sequence). The CDR3 totals 13 residues. The CDR3 nucleotides read TGTGCCGGCAGCTTAGCGAGATCGACTGAAGCTTTCTTT. Amino acids: CAGSLARSTEAFF.

This clonotype has a handful of counts. V and J are TRBV3-1 and TRBJ2-5, with D unresolved. Germline-derived CDR1 and CDR2 are LGHDT and YNNKEL (reference sequence). The CDR3 is 13 residues long. The V gene lost 7 bases and the J gene lost 2 bases, with 11 bases spanning the gap. CDR3 DNA: TGTGCCAGCACCGCCGAGGCGCAAGAGACCCAGTACTTC. It is translated as CASTAEAQETQYF.

The table lists this clonotype with a few counts. This chain connects TRBV6-1 to TRBJ2-2; D is unresolved. The germline V and J ends were trimmed by 2 bases and 2 bases, with 9 bases remaining between them. Germline-derived CDR1 and CDR2 are MNHNS and SASEGT. The CDR3 runs 15 residues. Here the CDR3 DNA reads TGTGCCAGCAGTGAACGAACGGCTAACACCGGGGAGCTGTTTTTT. Encoded protein: CASSERTANTGELFF.

The table lists this clonotype with a few counts. The chain employs TRBV15 and TRBJ1-5; TRBD1 agrees at 9 bases. The germline V gene has CDR1 LNHNV and CDR2 YYDKDF (reference sequence). The V and J ends lost 2 bases and 7 bases, in that order; junction bases with no gene match: 21. The CDR3 length is 20 residues. The CDR3 DNA reads TGTGCCACCAGCAGAAGTCGCGGACAGGGGTCGATGGGTTCGAGGCAGCCCCAGCATTTT. Translating it yields CATSRSRGQGSMGSRQPQHF. The full variable domain, completed using reference TRBV15 and TRBJ1-5, is DAMVIQNPRYQVTQFGKPVTLSCSQTLNHNVMYWYQQKSSQAPKLLFHYYDKDFNNEADTPDNFQSRRPNTSFCFLDIRSPGLGDTAMYLCATSRSRGQGSMGSRQPQHFGDGTRLSIL.

This clonotype was detected many times. The chain links TRBV10-2 to TRBJ1-5; D remains unclear. The CDR3 is made up of 13 amino acids. V was shortened by 0 bases and J by 1 base, with 1 base between the two germline ends. Germline lookup yields CDR1 WSHSY and CDR2 SAAADI. Written as DNA, the CDR3 is TGCGCCAGCAGTGAGTCCAGCAATCAGCCCCAGCATTTT. This encodes CASSESSNQPQHF.

A few counts support this clonotype. In DNA form, the CDR3 reads TGCGCCTCCTACGAGCAGTACGTC. This encodes CASYEQYV. The V call is TRBV10-1, the J call TRBJ2-7; D is undetermined. Trimming removed 11 bases from V and 1 base from J, with 0 bases in between. The length of the CDR3 is 8 residues. In germline, CDR1 is WNHNN, CDR2 SYGVQD (reference sequence).

The V and J genes are TRBV2 and TRBJ1-2; the D is unclear. V shed 7 bases and J shed 4 bases, with 10 bases lying between them. Germline lookup yields CDR1 SNHLY and CDR2 FYNNEI. This CDR3 is 12 amino acids long. CDR3 coding DNA: TGTGCCAGCATGAGCGGGGTCTATGGCTACACCTTC. Protein product: CASMSGVYGYTF.

This clonotype was picked up a small number of times. The chain has TRBV14 and TRBJ1-1, with D unclear. Germline CDR1 SGHDN, CDR2 FVKESK. The CDR3 is 14 amino acids. The ends were cut back, 4 bases at V and 2 bases at J, with 11 bases in the middle. The CDR3 loop is CASSLRQENTEAFF. DNA of the CDR3: TGTGCCAGCAGCCTACGACAAGAAAACACTGAAGCTTTCTTT.

This clonotype was counted only a few times. The chain recombines TRBV5-1 with TRBJ2-4; the D is unclear. Germline assignment: CDR1 SGHRS and CDR2 YFSETQ. The germline V and J ends were trimmed by 4 bases and 0 bases, with 5 bases remaining between them. CDR3 length: 13 amino acids. The CDR3, as DNA: TGCGCCAGCAGCGGCGGAGCCAAAAACATTCAGTACTTC. It translates to CASSGGAKNIQYF.

The chain is built from TRBV6-6 and TRBJ2-2, with 7 positions matching TRBD1. Per germline, CDR1 MNHNY and CDR2 SVGAGI (reference sequence). Trimming took 0 bases from V and 5 from J; bases not matched to a gene: 9. This CDR3 region has 17 residues. The CDR3 loop reads CASSYSLGGGKTGELFF. CDR3 in DNA: TGTGCCAGCAGTTACTCCCTAGGGGGCGGAAAAACCGGGGAGCTGTTTTTT.

This chain connects TRBV19 to TRBJ2-3; TRBD1 agrees at 8 bases. From germline, CDR1 is LNHDA and CDR2 SQIVND (reference sequence). CDR3 size: 16 residues. With V trimmed by 2 bases and J by 0 bases, 4 bases remained unmatched. The CDR3: CASSIPWTGSTDTQYF. CDR3 in DNA: TGTGCCAGTAGTATACCCTGGACAGGGAGCACAGATACGCAGTATTTT.

The chain links TRBV6-6 to TRBJ1-2; 10 bases align to TRBD1. The V gene's germline CDR1 is MNHNY and CDR2 SVGAGI (reference sequence). V was pared by 2 bases and J by 7 bases, with 7 bases of the junction left unmatched. CDR3 length: 15 residues. The CDR3 here is CASSYVRGQGTGYTF. In nucleotides, the CDR3 is TGTGCCAGCAGTTACGTGAGGGGACAGGGGACTGGCTACACCTTC.

This clonotype was observed at least ten times. The genes are TRBV6-1 and TRBJ2-1, with a possible D match to TRBD2 (6 bases). Germline V CDR1 and CDR2: MNHNS, SASEGT. Trimming removed 8 bases at V and 12 bases at J, with 23 bases between. This CDR3 spans 14 amino acids. DNA of the CDR3: TGTGCCAGCTTTCATCCGGGCGGGGCATCCTCGCAGTTCTTC. Its protein product is CASFHPGGASSQFF.

This clonotype has ten or more counts. The genes are TRBV6-1 and TRBJ1-1, with D possibly matching TRBD1 (5 bases). This CDR3 is built from 12 residues. V was shortened by 5 bases and J by 5 bases, with 9 bases between the two germline ends. Looked up from germline, CDR1 is MNHNS and CDR2 is SASEGT. This CDR3 is CASSLWGTEAFF. The DNA of the CDR3 is TGTGCCAGCAGTCTTTGGGGGACTGAAGCTTTCTTT.

V and J are TRBV7-9 and TRBJ1-6, with 8 bases that match TRBD1. Unmatched junction bases numbered 5, after V lost 3 bases and J lost 10 bases. Germline V gene data show CDR1 as SEHNR and CDR2 as FQNEAQ (reference sequence). The CDR3 spans 14 residues. The CDR3 spells CASSLTGAESPLHF. CDR3 coding DNA: TGTGCCAGCAGCTTGACAGGGGCAGAGTCACCCCTCCACTTT.

Notes on this clonotype: This may come from a read error, since a much larger clone is one base off. No conserved phenylalanine or tryptophan is present at the end of the CDR3, so a read error is the likely explanation. The V and J genes are TRBV6-1 and TRBJ1-2, with unresolved D. Trimming pared 1 base from V and 5 bases from J, leaving 5 bases between. This CDR3 region has 12 residues. The germline gives CDR1 MNHNS, CDR2 SASEGT. CDR3 region: CASSEGGYGYTL. The CDR3 DNA reads as TGTGCCAGCAGTGAAGGGGGTTATGGCTACACCCTC.

About this clonotype: A much larger clonotype is one base distant, so this may be a read error. CDR3 in DNA: TGTGCCAGCAGTTTAGTACGCGGGGGGGGATATGAGCAGTTCTTC. It codes for CASSLVRGGGYEQFF. The rearrangement joins TRBV12-3 or TRBV12-4 to TRBJ2-1, with TRBD2 identical over 9 bases. There are 15 residues in the CDR3. V lost 1 base and J lost 8; bases outside the gene matches: 6.

J is TRBJ2-3 and V is TRBV10-3, with D uncertain. The germline gives CDR1 ENHRY, CDR2 SYGVKD. This CDR3 spans 12 amino acids. Deletions cut 0 bases from V and 4 bases from J, with 2 bases between. The CDR3 nucleotides read TGTGCCATCAGTGAGTCAGCAGATACGCAGTATTTT. This translates into CAISESADTQYF.

This clonotype was picked up many times. The chain recombines TRBV20-1 with TRBJ2-3, with 12 bases matching TRBD2. The CDR3 totals 15 residues. V lost 3 bases and J lost 6; bases outside the gene matches: 7. Germline V gene sequence: CDR1 DFQATT, CDR2 SNEGSKA (reference sequence). The CDR3 nucleotides read TGCAGTGCTAGGTCTAGCGGGGGGGCTACGGATACGCAGTATTTT. This codes for CSARSSGGATDTQYF.